These 4 T cell receptor beta chains were all obtained from the same sample, sequenced in a study of HIV-infected children after antiretroviral therapy interruption (dated by TCRdb to between 2018 and 2021). The protocol used for the library was 3' RACE. The data were produced on an Illumina MiSeq. To correct PCR amplification bias, TCR libraries were generated from RNA with a 3' RACE protocol that used unique molecular identifiers. Starting from the raw public reads, TCRdb applied fastp trimming at Q25, assembled clones with MiXCR and retained in-frame beta chains. Merged by CDR3 protein, the rows form single entries marked with the most common genes and DNA. The sample contains approximately 95,000 distinct CDR3 sequences, roughly 6.7% of them found a single time. The biggest ten clones account for roughly 1% of the sample. Reading the label with the study, this specimen's treatment or condition is: PENTA 11 planned treatment interruption arm or continuous ART arm.

The input for sequencing was CD45RA+ CD4+ T cells from PBMCs, pooled from several time points, taken from a donor given antiretroviral therapy, either interrupted or continuous. In light of the paper, this sample's cell subset or site label describes: naive CD4+ CD45RA+ CD45RO- T cells. The receptors stem from a pool of human donors with HIV.

A few counts support this clonotype. CDR3 loop: CSARDSGQELVPFF. The CDR3 DNA reads as TGCAGTGCTAGAGACTCGGGACAGGAGTTGGTGCCTTTCTTT. The V and J genes are TRBV20-1 and TRBJ1-1; TRBD1 matches 8 bases. The CDR3 has 14 residues. Losses at the gene ends were 0 bases for V and 12 bases for J; bases not matched to a gene: 12. CDR1 and CDR2 (germline): DFQATT, SNEGSKA (reference sequence).

This clonotype showed up many times. The chain is built from TRBV28 and TRBJ1-5; 9 bases are a match to TRBD1. Germline assignment: CDR1 MDHEN and CDR2 SYDVKM. CDR3 length equals 15 residues. V shed 7 bases and J 0 bases; nucleotides not matched to a gene: 4. CDR3 nucleotide sequence: TGTGCCAGCATCAGACAGGGGGGTAGCAATCAGCCCCAGCATTTT. Encoded protein: CASIRQGGSNQPQHF.

This clonotype has a count of ten or more. The chain joins TRBV12-3 or TRBV12-4 to TRBJ2-3; no reliable D call. This CDR3 has 12 amino acids. Trimming stripped 5 bases from V and 4 bases from J, with 7 bases between. The DNA of the CDR3 is TGTGCCAGCAGTCCCCAGCCAGATACGCAGTATTTT. Protein: CASSPQPDTQYF.

This clonotype came up many times. The chain links TRBV3-1 to TRBJ2-2, with D uncertain. V was clipped by 4 bases and J by 2 bases, with 5 bases between them. This CDR3 spans 13 amino acids. Germline CDR1 reads LGHDT; CDR2 reads YNNKEL (reference sequence). For the CDR3, the DNA is TGTGCCAGCAGCCCAGTTAACACCGGGGAGCTGTTTTTT. Encoded protein: CASSPVNTGELFF.